A single sample gave rise to the 21 T cell receptor beta chains below, sequenced in a study of cytomegalovirus exposure and HLA in healthy donors. The PCR ran on 60 Vbeta and 13 Jbeta primers. Here immunoSEQ multiplex PCR was the method, and the copy in TCRdb shows in-frame clones only, minus some. This table holds approximately 150,000 clones, around 68% found once. Sequenced input: PBMCs. The receptors stem from a middle-aged man in good health and CMV-seronegative.

This CDR3 is CASSLEGSLANYGYTF. The CDR3 DNA sequence: TGCGCCAGCAGCTTGGAGGGGTCTTTAGCTAACTATGGCTACACCTTC. V gene TRBV5-1 combines with J gene TRBJ1-2; D may be TRBD1 (5 bases). Trimming cost V 0 bases and J 0 bases, with 12 bases left between them. CDR1 is SGHRS and CDR2 is YFSETQ in the germline V gene. There are 16 residues in the CDR3.

V usage is TRBV27 and J usage is TRBJ1-1; the D gene is possibly TRBD1 (5 bases). The CDR3 runs to 13 residues. Per germline, CDR1 MNHEY and CDR2 SMNVEV (reference sequence). Trimming took off 8 bases at V and 1 base at J, with 11 bases between the two ends. CDR3 in DNA: TGTGCCAGCTATAGACAGACGAACACTGAAGCTTTCTTT. Its translation: CASYRQTNTEAFF.

The CDR3 DNA is TGTGCCAGCAGTTTCACTATCCCTCGACAGGGGATGGGTCAGCCCCAGCATTTT. Protein product: CASSFTIPRQGMGQPQHF. The rearrangement links TRBV27 to TRBJ1-5; 8 positions agree with TRBD1. The CDR3 is made up of 18 amino acids. Germline V lookup: CDR1 MNHEY, CDR2 SMNVEV (reference sequence). J lost 6 bases, V lost 3 bases, and 16 bases had no gene match.

The rearrangement joins TRBV7-3 to TRBJ2-2; 11 bases are shared with TRBD2. Germline CDR1 reads SGHTA; CDR2 reads FQGTGA. Trimming cost V 5 bases and J 5 bases; bases outside gene matches: 4. CDR3 size: 15 residues. CDR3 sequence reads: CASSATSGATGELFF. For the CDR3, the DNA is TGTGCCAGCAGCGCGACTAGCGGGGCGACCGGGGAGCTGTTTTTT.

This chain connects TRBV5-4 to TRBJ1-1, with 8 nucleotides matching TRBD1. Unmatched junction bases numbered 9, after V lost 4 bases and J lost 7 bases. Germline loops: CDR1 SGHNT, CDR2 YYREEE (reference sequence). The CDR3 covers 14 residues. The CDR3 loop reads CASSPQTGEIEAFF. CDR3 DNA: TGTGCCAGCAGCCCACAGACAGGGGAGATTGAAGCTTTCTTT. Based on the CDR3 plus reference TRBV5-4 and TRBJ1-1, the full variable domain is ETGVTQSPTHLIKTRGQQVTLRCSSQSGHNTVSWYQQALGQGPQFIFQYYREEENGRGNFPPRFSGLQFPNYSSELNVNALELDDSALYLCASSPQTGEIEAFFGQGTRLTVV.

This clone was observed a handful of times. The rearrangement uses TRBV6-4 and TRBJ1-5; 8 nucleotides align to TRBD1. J was trimmed by 0 bases and V by 8 bases; bases with no gene match: 12. This CDR3 comprises 17 residues. Per germline, CDR1 MRHNA and CDR2 SNTAGT. In DNA form, the CDR3 reads TGTGCCAGCGGTCCAAGACAGGGGTATTATAGCAATCAGCCCCAGCATTTT. This translates into CASGPRQGYYSNQPQHF.

This rearrangement joins TRBV5-8 to TRBJ1-3; 7 positions agree with TRBD1. Per the germline V gene, CDR1 is SGHTS and CDR2 is YDEGEE. The CDR3 sequence is 15 residues long. V shed 2 bases and J 3 bases; nucleotides not matched to a gene: 5. This chain's CDR3 is CASSLPTGVGNTIYF. DNA of the CDR3: TGTGCCAGCAGCTTACCTACAGGGGTTGGAAACACCATATATTTT.

The V and J genes are TRBV5-4 and TRBJ2-7; 9 nucleotides align to TRBD1. This CDR3 has 15 residues. The J segment lost 5 bases and the V segment lost 2 bases, leaving 8 bases of the junction unmatched. From germline, CDR1 is SGHNT and CDR2 YYREEE (reference sequence). CDR3 coding DNA: TGTGCCAGCAGCTTTCCCGGGACAGGGCGCAACGAGCAGTACTTC. Its protein product is CASSFPGTGRNEQYF. Combining the CDR3 with reference TRBV5-4 and TRBJ2-7 gives the whole variable domain ETGVTQSPTHLIKTRGQQVTLRCSSQSGHNTVSWYQQALGQGPQFIFQYYREEENGRGNFPPRFSGLQFPNYSSELNVNALELDDSALYLCASSFPGTGRNEQYFGPGTRLTVT.

The chain couples TRBV4-3 to TRBJ2-2; D perhaps matches TRBD2 (5 bases). CDR1 is LGHNA, CDR2 YSLEER, per germline. Trimming left V 0 bases short and J 7 bases short, with 9 bases between. The CDR3 runs to 14 residues. CDR3 protein: CASSQDMAGGELFF. The CDR3 region has the DNA TGCGCCAGCAGCCAAGATATGGCGGGCGGGGAGCTGTTTTTT.

The genes are TRBV6-5 and TRBJ1-1, with TRBD1 matching over 10 bases. CDR3 size: 14 residues. Germline V lookup: CDR1 MNHEY, CDR2 SVGAGI. The ends lost 5 bases at V and 4 bases at J; junction bases unmatched: 4. CDR3 coding DNA: TGTGCCAGCAGTAAAAGGACAGGGGGCACTGAAGCTTTCTTT. It translates to CASSKRTGGTEAFF.

This clone was seen only a few times. This chain connects TRBV7-7 to TRBJ2-5; no firm D call. The germline V and J ends were trimmed by 1 base and 5 bases, with 11 bases remaining between them. This CDR3 is built from 14 residues. Germline lookup yields CDR1 SSHAT and CDR2 FNYEAQ (reference sequence). CDR3 DNA: TGTGCCAGCAGCTTAGAGTCGGGTTACGAGACCCAGTACTTC. The encoded protein is CASSLESGYETQYF.

A few counts support this clone. This sequence joins TRBV4-1 and TRBJ2-1; tentatively, D is TRBD2 (5 bases). V lost 1 base to trimming and J lost 0 bases, with 13 bases between them. The CDR3 consists of 17 residues. Looked up from germline, CDR1 is MGHRA and CDR2 is YSYEKL. DNA for the CDR3: TGCGCCAGCAGCCAAGTTCCAACGGGGAGCTCCTACAATGAGCAGTTCTTC. Encoded protein: CASSQVPTGSSYNEQFF.

The chain has TRBV10-2 and TRBJ1-4; no clear D gene. The CDR3 runs to 15 residues. The V and J ends lost 3 bases and 8 bases respectively, with 16 bases between them. Germline V lookup: CDR1 WSHSY, CDR2 SAAADI. The CDR3 DNA follows: TGCGCCAGCAGTGACGGTCTGGAGGGTGTGGAAAAACTGTTTTTT. It translates to CASSDGLEGVEKLFF.

The V gene is TRBV4-2, the J gene TRBJ1-6; 7 bases map to TRBD1. V was pared by 4 bases and J by 8 bases, with 11 bases of the junction left unmatched. The CDR3 is 16 residues long. Germline values: CDR1 LGHNA, CDR2 YNFKEQ. The CDR3 protein is CASSPVGQAKDSPLHF. In DNA, the CDR3 is TGTGCCAGCAGCCCCGTCGGACAGGCGAAGGATTCACCCCTCCACTTT.

The rearrangement uses TRBV5-5 and TRBJ1-1, with TRBD1 matching over 8 bases. This CDR3 is 14 amino acids long. The ends lost 3 bases at V and 1 base at J; junction bases unmatched: 2. The germline V gene has CDR1 SGHKS and CDR2 YYEKEE (reference sequence). CDR3 protein: CASSSGGSNTEAFF. The CDR3 DNA is TGTGCCAGCAGCTCAGGGGGCTCGAACACTGAAGCTTTCTTT.

The chain uses TRBV2 and TRBJ1-5; D is uncertain. Germline CDR1 and CDR2: SNHLY and FYNNEI. The CDR3 covers 14 residues. Deletions cut 9 bases from V and 4 bases from J, with 16 bases between. The CDR3 spells CASKDSRGNQPQHF. The CDR3 region has the DNA TGTGCCAGTAAAGATAGCCGAGGGAATCAGCCCCAGCATTTT.

This clone appeared a few times. The chain recombines TRBV2 with TRBJ2-3, with TRBD1 matching 7 bases. This CDR3 has 15 residues. The junction had 7 bases not matched to a gene; V was cut back by 6 bases and J by 1 base. Germline V gene sequence: CDR1 SNHLY, CDR2 FYNNEI. The DNA of the CDR3 is TGTGCCAGCAGCCGACAGGGAGAAGGCACAGATACGCAGTATTTT. This sequence encodes CASSRQGEGTDTQYF.

This clone showed up just a few times. This rearrangement joins TRBV18 to TRBJ2-1, with 12 bases lining up with TRBD2. In germline, CDR1 is KGHSH, CDR2 LQKENI. Germline trimming cut 3 bases from V and 8 bases from J; bases unmatched to any gene: 5. The CDR3 spans 15 residues. CDR3 protein: CASSPPSGGAHEQFF. CDR3 DNA sequence: TGTGCCAGCTCACCCCCTAGCGGGGGGGCCCATGAGCAGTTCTTC.

This clone was observed a single time. J is TRBJ1-2 and V is TRBV11-2, with 7 bases fitting TRBD1. V gave up 5 bases and J gave up 3 bases; unmatched junction bases: 3. Germline CDR1 SGHAT, CDR2 FQNNGV. The CDR3 is made up of 13 amino acids. This CDR3 is CASSITGDYGYTF. The CDR3 coding sequence is TGTGCCAGCAGCATCACAGGGGACTATGGCTACACCTTC.

V gene TRBV6-1 combines with J gene TRBJ2-3, with D tentatively TRBD1 (6 bases). Between the trimmed V and J ends, which lost 6 bases and 8 bases, there was a span of 12 bases. The CDR3 has 12 amino acids. The germline V gene has CDR1 MNHNS and CDR2 SASEGT. The CDR3 DNA follows: TGTGCCAGCAGCGTATCAGGGGTTACGCAGTATTTT. It yields the protein CASSVSGVTQYF.

The chain combines TRBV15 with TRBJ2-3; 7 nucleotides match TRBD1. CDR3 length equals 15 residues. Germline V gene data show CDR1 as LNHNV and CDR2 as YYDKDF (reference sequence). Trimming at V came to 0 bases and at J to 5 bases, leaving 5 bases not matched to a gene. CDR3 sequence (DNA): TGTGCCACCAGCAGAGATGGACAGGCCGGAGATACGCAGTATTTT. This sequence encodes CATSRDGQAGDTQYF.